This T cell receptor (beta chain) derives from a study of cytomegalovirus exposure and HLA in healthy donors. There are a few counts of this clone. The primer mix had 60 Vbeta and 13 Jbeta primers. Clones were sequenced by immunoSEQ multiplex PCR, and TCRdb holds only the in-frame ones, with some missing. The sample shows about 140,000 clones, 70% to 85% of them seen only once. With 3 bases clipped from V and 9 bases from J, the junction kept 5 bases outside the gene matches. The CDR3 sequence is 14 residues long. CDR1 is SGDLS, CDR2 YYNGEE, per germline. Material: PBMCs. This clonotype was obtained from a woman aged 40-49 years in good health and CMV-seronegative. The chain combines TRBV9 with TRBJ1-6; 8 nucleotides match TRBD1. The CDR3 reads CASSEQGGSSPLHF. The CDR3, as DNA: TGTGCCAGCAGCGAACAGGGGGGAAGTTCACCCCTCCACTTT.